This entry is about one TCR beta chain. The CDR3 is 13 residues long. Trimming left V 3 bases short and J 5 bases short, with 10 bases between. Germline V gene lookup returns CDR1 SGHTA and CDR2 FQGNSA. This sample was taken from a study of blood T cell repertoires in COVID-19. At the level of the study: Donors in the United States, Italy and Spain gave samples during acute or convalescent COVID-19. T cells, B-cell-depleted T cells, or PBMCs supplied cDNA or gDNA.

As originally analysed: From reference gene primer amplification, estimates of nucleated cell counts were derived. The data were produced by immunoSEQ multiplex PCR, yet TCRdb's version contains in-frame clones alone and is incomplete. V and J calls and clone size come straight from that table; D and trimming were deduced from the DNA. The sample holds tens of thousands of clones; 65% to 85% are singletons and the top ten take roughly 15%. This receptor was obtained from a man between 65 and 85 years old with active COVID-19. V is TRBV7-2 and J is TRBJ1-1, with D possibly matching TRBD1 (5 bases). The sequencing input was peripheral blood. The CDR3 DNA reads TGTGCCAGCAGCTTCCTGGGGGGAACTGAAGCTTTCTTT. Its translation: CASSFLGGTEAFF.